This entry lists 8 T cell receptor beta chains sequenced from one sample in a study of a mutant IDH1 vaccine in newly diagnosed glioma. Clones were read by immunoSEQ multiplex PCR, and TCRdb kept only the in-frame ones, dropping some. This table has about 88,000 clones, roughly 87% appearing once. Time point here: baseline, week 1 (first vaccination visit). Noted treatment: pre-vaccination baseline after standard-of-care therapy. The input for sequencing was PBMCs, taken from a glioma patient treated with radiotherapy, temozolomide or both. The receptors originated from a man aged 35-49 years with glioma. Some clones in this sample may be carry-over from other donors' samples.

The chain links TRBV7-2 to TRBJ2-7, with D perhaps matching TRBD1 (7 bases). The CDR3 covers 15 residues. V lost 1 base to trimming and J lost 3 bases, with 13 bases between them. Germline CDR1 and CDR2: SGHTA and FQGNSA. This CDR3 is CASSLVGGGNYEQYF. CDR3 in DNA: TGTGCCAGCAGCTTAGTAGGAGGGGGCAACTACGAGCAGTACTTC.

The chain carries TRBV5-1 and TRBJ1-2; a possible D gene is TRBD1 (5 bases). Germline V lookup: CDR1 SGHRS, CDR2 YFSETQ. Deletions cut 1 base from V and 4 bases from J, with 11 bases between. CDR3 size: 14 residues. The CDR3 here is CASSLLGVGYGYTF. In DNA form, the CDR3 reads TGCGCCAGCAGCTTGTTGGGGGTAGGCTATGGCTACACCTTC.

This clone was recorded a few times. This chain joins TRBV30 and TRBJ1-4, with 10 bases matching TRBD1. V was pared by 0 bases and J by 6 bases, with 4 bases of the junction left unmatched. The CDR3 is made up of 15 amino acids. Germline V gene data show CDR1 as GTSNPN and CDR2 as SVGIG (reference sequence). CDR3 loop: CAWSVRGTGDEKLFF. CDR3 in DNA: TGTGCCTGGAGTGTACGGGGGACAGGGGATGAAAAACTGTTTTTT.

V and J are TRBV7-9 and TRBJ1-2; D might be TRBD1 (5 bases). Per the germline V gene, CDR1 is SEHNR and CDR2 is FQNEAQ (reference sequence). CDR3 size: 14 residues. V was cut by 1 base and J by 7 bases, with 13 bases left in between. The CDR3 nucleotides read TGTGCCAGCAGCTTAGGACAGAACCTGGGTGGCTACACCTTC. Translation gives CASSLGQNLGGYTF. Filled out from reference TRBV7-9 and TRBJ1-2, the complete variable domain reads DTGVSQNPRHKITKRGQNVTFRCDPISEHNRLYWYRQTLGQGPEFLTYFQNEAQLEKSRLLSDRFSAERPKGSFSTLEIQRTEQGDSAMYLCASSLGQNLGGYTFGSGTRLTVV.

The chain couples TRBV2 to TRBJ2-7; the D gene could be TRBD1 or TRBD2 (5 bases each). The CDR3 totals 13 residues. Germline V gives CDR1 SNHLY, CDR2 FYNNEI. The V end was cut by 7 bases, the J end by 2 bases, with 12 bases between. This CDR3 is CASKRGGTYEQYF. For the CDR3, the DNA is TGTGCCAGCAAGCGTGGGGGAACCTACGAGCAGTACTTC. The whole variable domain, filled in from reference TRBV2 and TRBJ2-7, reads EPEVTQTPSHQVTQMGQEVILRCVPISNHLYFYWYRQILGQKVEFLVSFYNNEISEKSEIFDDQFSVERPDGSNFTLKIRSTKLEDSAMYFCASKRGGTYEQYFGPGTRLTVT.

The chain is built from TRBV5-4 and TRBJ1-2, with D unclear. CDR3 length: 12 residues. From germline, CDR1 is SGHNT and CDR2 YYREEE (reference sequence). Trimming removed 6 bases at V and 8 bases at J, with 14 bases between. This CDR3 reads CASKKSTDGYTF. DNA for the CDR3: TGTGCCAGCAAAAAGTCTACCGACGGCTACACCTTC. The full variable domain, completed using reference TRBV5-4 and TRBJ1-2, is ETGVTQSPTHLIKTRGQQVTLRCSSQSGHNTVSWYQQALGQGPQFIFQYYREEENGRGNFPPRFSGLQFPNYSSELNVNALELDDSALYLCASKKSTDGYTFGSGTRLTVV.

J is TRBJ2-5 and V is TRBV9; 10 positions match TRBD2. This CDR3 is built from 16 residues. J was trimmed by 5 bases and V by 0 bases; bases with no gene match: 7. Germline V lookup: CDR1 SGDLS, CDR2 YYNGEE. The CDR3 sequence is CASSVGGTSVGETQYF. In nucleotides, the CDR3 is TGTGCCAGCAGCGTAGGAGGGACTAGCGTGGGGGAGACCCAGTACTTC.

The rearrangement links TRBV29-1 to TRBJ1-1; D call uncertain. V gave up 4 bases and J gave up 0 bases, with 6 bases separating them. Per germline, CDR1 SQVTM and CDR2 ANQGSEA. CDR3 length: 12 amino acids. The CDR3 loop reads CSVARMNTEAFF. In DNA form, the CDR3 reads TGCAGCGTTGCCCGGATGAACACTGAAGCTTTCTTT.